The 26 T cell receptor beta chains reported below all come from one sample, sequenced in a study of cytotoxic CD8 clonotypes in ibrutinib-treated CLL. Clones were read by immunoSEQ multiplex PCR, and TCRdb kept only the in-frame ones, dropping some. The sample shows more than 110,000 clones, 65% to 85% of them seen only once. The source was PBMCs, collected after 36 months of ibrutinib treatment. Receptor source: a human donor with chronic lymphocytic leukemia.

The chain recombines TRBV25-1 with TRBJ2-3, with a weak D call TRBD1 (6 bases). Germline V CDR1 and CDR2: MGHDK, SYGVNS. Trimming cost V 4 bases and J 7 bases, with 9 bases left between them. The CDR3 sequence is 12 residues long. CDR3: CASSAQGYTQYF. DNA for the CDR3: TGTGCCAGCAGTGCACAGGGTTATACGCAGTATTTT.

The rearrangement links TRBV15 to TRBJ1-4; 9 bases align to TRBD1. This CDR3 contains 14 residues. V lost 2 bases, J lost 7 bases, and 2 bases stayed unmatched. Germline lookup yields CDR1 LNHNV and CDR2 YYDKDF (reference sequence). The CDR3 nucleotides read TGTGCCACCAGCAGAACAGGGGGCGGTGAAAAACTGTTTTTT. This gives the protein CATSRTGGGEKLFF.

About this clone: Other DNA sequences of this sample code for an identical CDR3. This sequence joins TRBV11-3 and TRBJ2-7; D is uncertain. The germline V gene encodes CDR1 SGHNT and CDR2 YENEEA. V gave up 1 base and J gave up 5 bases, with 18 bases separating them. The CDR3 length is 16 residues. The CDR3 sequence is CASSLGRGAGADEQYF. CDR3 DNA: TGTGCCAGCAGCTTAGGCCGAGGAGCAGGAGCCGACGAGCAGTACTTC.

This clone has just a few counts. The V gene is TRBV14, the J gene TRBJ2-7, with 9 bases fitting TRBD1. The ends lost 5 bases at V and 6 bases at J; junction bases unmatched: 8. Per the germline V gene, CDR1 is SGHDN and CDR2 is FVKESK. The CDR3 runs to 14 residues. CDR3 nucleotides: TGTGCCAGCAGCTGGGACAGGGTTGGAGGCGAGCAGTACTTC. This codes for CASSWDRVGGEQYF.

The chain couples TRBV4-1 to TRBJ1-2, with 9 bases matching TRBD1. The CDR3 is 18 residues long. J gave up 3 bases and V 4 bases, and 15 bases lay outside the gene matches. Germline-derived CDR1 and CDR2 are MGHRA and YSYEKL. In DNA form, the CDR3 reads TGCGCCAGCAGCCCAGGCCCGGACAGGGGTCGTCAGCACTATGGCTACACCTTC. It translates to CASSPGPDRGRQHYGYTF.

This sequence joins TRBV25-1 and TRBJ2-5; D not resolved. This CDR3 has 14 residues. CDR1 and CDR2 (germline): MGHDK, SYGVNS. V was shortened by 6 bases and J by 5 bases, with 16 bases between the two germline ends. The CDR3 DNA follows: TGTGCCAGCAGCCTACCAACTGAAGGGGAGACCCAGTACTTC. This sequence encodes CASSLPTEGETQYF.

This chain links TRBV5-4 with TRBJ2-1; D unresolved. Germline V gene lookup returns CDR1 SGHNT and CDR2 YYREEE (reference sequence). The V and J ends lost 2 bases and 5 bases respectively, with 20 bases between them. CDR3 size: 17 residues. DNA of the CDR3: TGTGCCAGCAGCTTACCCTTGGGTAGAGCAAATCACAATGAGCAGTTCTTC. It codes for CASSLPLGRANHNEQFF. Combining the CDR3 with reference TRBV5-4 and TRBJ2-1 gives the whole variable domain ETGVTQSPTHLIKTRGQQVTLRCSSQSGHNTVSWYQQALGQGPQFIFQYYREEENGRGNFPPRFSGLQFPNYSSELNVNALELDDSALYLCASSLPLGRANHNEQFFGPGTRLTVL.

This clone was recorded a few times. The CDR3 DNA follows: TGTGCCAGCAGTCTAGGGACAGGGTCAACCTCCGAGCAGTACTTC. This translates into CASSLGTGSTSEQYF. The chain has TRBV28 and TRBJ2-7; 9 positions agree with TRBD1. The CDR3 is made up of 15 amino acids. Germline V gene sequence: CDR1 MDHEN, CDR2 SYDVKM. Trimming at V came to 5 bases and at J to 6 bases, leaving 11 bases not matched to a gene.

This chain joins TRBV5-1 and TRBJ2-1, with TRBD1 matching 10 bases. The CDR3 covers 17 residues. Germline loops: CDR1 SGHRS, CDR2 YFSETQ. V lost 2 bases and J lost 7; bases outside the gene matches: 12. The DNA of the CDR3 is TGCGCCAGCAGCTTAGGGGGATCCGGGACAGGGGAAAATGAGCAGTTCTTC. Amino acid sequence: CASSLGGSGTGENEQFF.

This chain joins TRBV7-9 and TRBJ1-5; D gene ambiguous. Germline V gives CDR1 SEHNR, CDR2 FQNEAQ (reference sequence). The CDR3 has 16 residues. The V end was cut by 1 base, the J end by 9 bases, with 19 bases between. CDR3 sequence reads: CASSLGISGPAGPQHF. CDR3 in DNA: TGTGCCAGCAGCTTAGGAATCAGCGGCCCAGCAGGGCCCCAGCATTTT.

The gene calls are TRBV12-5 and TRBJ2-3; 12 positions match TRBD1. The germline gives CDR1 LGHNT, CDR2 FRNRAP. Trimming at V came to 1 base and at J to 3 bases, leaving 2 bases not matched to a gene. This CDR3 has 16 residues. The CDR3 sequence: CASGLGDRGRTDTQYF. CDR3 bases: TGTGCTAGTGGTTTGGGGGACAGGGGGCGAACAGATACGCAGTATTTT.

CDR3 nucleotides: TGTGCCAGCAGCAAAGGACAGGGAATGGGAGGCTACACCTTC. Its translation: CASSKGQGMGGYTF. V is TRBV21-1 and J is TRBJ1-2; the table's D call, TRBD1, was not checked against the DNA. TRBV21-1 is tagged as a pseudogene. The CDR3 is 14 amino acids.

The chain combines TRBV4-2 with TRBJ2-1, with a tentative D call TRBD2 (5 bases). V lost 0 bases to trimming and J lost 2 bases, with 11 bases between them. The CDR3 extends over 16 amino acids. In germline, CDR1 is LGHNA, CDR2 YNFKEQ. CDR3 DNA: TGTGCCAGCAGCCAAGATCGGATGGGAGCCTACAATGAGCAGTTCTTC. Amino acids: CASSQDRMGAYNEQFF.

The chain links TRBV5-1 to TRBJ2-5; D gene unclear. Per germline, CDR1 SGHRS and CDR2 YFSETQ. This CDR3 is built from 13 residues. V was pared by 4 bases and J by 0 bases, with 7 bases between. This CDR3 reads CASSPLYQETQYF. CDR3 in DNA: TGCGCCAGCAGCCCCTTGTACCAAGAGACCCAGTACTTC.

V is TRBV10-3 and J is TRBJ2-7, with TRBD1 identical over 8 bases. Trimming at V came to 6 bases and at J to 3 bases, leaving 7 bases not matched to a gene. Per germline, CDR1 ENHRY and CDR2 SYGVKD. The CDR3 sequence is 14 residues long. The CDR3 region has the DNA TGTGCCATCAGCTTGGGACAGGCACTCTACGAGCAGTACTTC. Translating it yields CAISLGQALYEQYF.

The rearrangement uses TRBV28 and TRBJ1-6; D is unresolved. Germline CDR1 reads MDHEN; CDR2 reads SYDVKM. Between the trimmed V and J ends, which lost 6 bases and 7 bases, there was a span of 16 bases. CDR3 size: 15 residues. The CDR3 region is CASSHPTYINSPLHF. DNA for the CDR3: TGTGCCAGCAGCCACCCGACATACATCAATTCACCCCTCCACTTT.

The rearrangement uses TRBV18 and TRBJ1-1; D is uncertain. This CDR3 comprises 13 residues. Trimming took off 8 bases at V and 1 base at J, with 11 bases between the two ends. Germline-derived CDR1 and CDR2 are KGHSH and LQKENI. The chain's CDR3 is CASAKQKNTEAFF. For the CDR3, the DNA is TGTGCCAGCGCCAAACAAAAGAACACTGAAGCTTTCTTT.

This clone appeared a few times. The chain carries TRBV5-1 and TRBJ1-3, with 7 bases lining up with TRBD1. J lost 3 bases, V lost 1 base, and 1 base had no gene match. The germline V gene has CDR1 SGHRS and CDR2 YFSETQ. The CDR3 consists of 14 residues. The CDR3 DNA is TGCGCCAGCAGCTTGACAGGGGATGGAAACACCATATATTTT. This translates into CASSLTGDGNTIYF.

The rearrangement joins TRBV5-1 to TRBJ1-1, with 10 nucleotides matching TRBD1. V lost 4 bases to trimming and J lost 5 bases; unmatched junction nucleotides: 2. Germline values: CDR1 SGHRS, CDR2 YFSETQ. The CDR3 extends over 13 amino acids. The CDR3 loop is CASSQGQGTEAFF. The CDR3 region has the DNA TGCGCCAGCAGCCAGGGACAGGGGACTGAAGCTTTCTTT.

The rearrangement links TRBV20-1 to TRBJ2-3; no reliable D call. The CDR3 totals 11 residues. The V gene lost 3 bases and the J gene lost 9 bases, with 10 bases spanning the gap. Germline V gene sequence: CDR1 DFQATT, CDR2 SNEGSKA (reference sequence). For the CDR3, the DNA is TGCAGTGCTAGCCGGCAGGACACGCAGTATTTT. Translating gives CSASRQDTQYF.

The rearrangement links TRBV14 to TRBJ1-6, with unresolved D. The CDR3 has 16 amino acids. Trimming removed 0 bases at V and 1 base at J, with 7 bases between. Germline values: CDR1 SGHDN, CDR2 FVKESK. The CDR3: CASSQEGRSYNSPLHF. CDR3 sequence (DNA): TGTGCCAGCAGCCAAGAGGGCAGGTCCTATAATTCACCCCTCCACTTT.

The J gene is TRBJ1-2, the V gene TRBV7-9, with 12 bases aligning to TRBD1. The V gene's germline CDR1 is SEHNR and CDR2 FQNEAQ (reference sequence). Trimming removed 5 bases from V and 6 bases from J; junction bases left unmatched: 10. CDR3 size: 16 residues. The CDR3 here is CASSVLPGQGADGYTF. DNA for the CDR3: TGTGCCAGCAGCGTGCTCCCGGGACAGGGGGCTGATGGCTACACCTTC.

The V and J genes are TRBV27 and TRBJ1-5; 8 bases match TRBD1. Losses at the gene ends were 8 bases for V and 4 bases for J; bases not matched to a gene: 10. This CDR3 comprises 15 residues. In germline, CDR1 is MNHEY, CDR2 SMNVEV (reference sequence). CDR3 region: CASGQLTGGNQPQHF. The CDR3 region has the DNA TGTGCCAGCGGACAATTAACAGGGGGGAATCAGCCCCAGCATTTT.

V and J are TRBV30 and TRBJ1-2, with TRBD1 identical over 7 bases. The CDR3 has 12 residues. The V and J ends lost 3 bases and 2 bases, in that order; junction bases with no gene match: 0. From germline, CDR1 is GTSNPN and CDR2 SVGIG (reference sequence). CDR3 sequence (DNA): TGTGCCTGGAGGACAGGGAACTATGGCTACACCTTC. Translation: CAWRTGNYGYTF.

The chain combines TRBV5-6 with TRBJ2-7, with TRBD2 matching 7 bases. The junction had 3 bases not matched to a gene; V was cut back by 0 bases and J by 3 bases. Germline CDR1 reads SGHDT; CDR2 reads YYEEEE. The CDR3 spans 14 residues. The CDR3 here is CASSLGASGYEQYF. The DNA for the CDR3 is TGTGCCAGCAGCTTGGGGGCTAGCGGCTACGAGCAGTACTTC.

The V gene is TRBV14, the J gene TRBJ2-3; D gene uncertain. Germline V gives CDR1 SGHDN, CDR2 FVKESK. The V gene lost 3 bases and the J gene lost 2 bases, with 15 bases spanning the gap. The CDR3 runs to 16 residues. The CDR3 sequence is CASSQARTPPTDTQYF. As DNA, the CDR3 is TGTGCCAGCAGCCAGGCGCGGACCCCCCCCACAGATACGCAGTATTTT.